A selection of T cell receptor beta chains follows, all from one sample in a study of Graves' ophthalmopathy and Graves' hyperthyroidism. MiXCR was run by TCRdb on the multiplex PCR reads, yielding one entry per CDR3 protein. In the table there are under 800,000 distinct CDR3 sequences, about a fifth of which are singletons. The sequenced material came from peripheral blood. The receptor set was obtained from a woman between 18 and 29 years old with stable Graves' hyperthyroidism. Some clones in this sample may be carry-over from other donors' samples. The CDR3 runs from the conserved cysteine through the conserved F or W. Fields, in order: V gene, J gene, CDR3 protein.

v_call: TRBV6-1; j_call: TRBJ2-2; cdr3_aa: CASSVGGSTNTGELFF
v_call: TRBV25-1; j_call: TRBJ1-2; cdr3_aa: CASSESGATGYGYTF
v_call: TRBV25-1; j_call: TRBJ2-7; cdr3_aa: CASSEVGTGSYEQYF
v_call: TRBV28; j_call: TRBJ1-5; cdr3_aa: CASSLEGRPQHF
v_call: TRBV7-9; j_call: TRBJ1-2; cdr3_aa: CASSSLDRGRGYTF
v_call: TRBV29-1; j_call: TRBJ2-7; cdr3_aa: CSVERGVRSGEQYF
v_call: TRBV20-1; j_call: TRBJ2-7; cdr3_aa: CSASDGTYEQYF
v_call: TRBV7-3; j_call: TRBJ2-2; cdr3_aa: CASSLTGGFTGELFF
v_call: TRBV28; j_call: TRBJ1-2; cdr3_aa: CASRVQGALNYGYTF
v_call: TRBV11-2; j_call: TRBJ2-5; cdr3_aa: CASSRQGAWETQYF
v_call: TRBV20-1; j_call: TRBJ1-6; cdr3_aa: CSARGEGSPLHF
v_call: TRBV5-1; j_call: TRBJ1-1; cdr3_aa: CASSFGGRHTEAFF
v_call: TRBV5-4; j_call: TRBJ1-2; cdr3_aa: CASSYPGTGVPTNYGYTF
v_call: TRBV12-3/TRBV12-4; j_call: TRBJ2-5; cdr3_aa: CASGGVQETQYF
v_call: TRBV5-4; j_call: TRBJ1-2; cdr3_aa: CASSWLQGPLGYGYTF
v_call: TRBV6-5; j_call: TRBJ2-5; cdr3_aa: CASSYSVPGQEETQYF
v_call: TRBV7-9; j_call: TRBJ1-2; cdr3_aa: CASSLLVVIYGYTF
v_call: TRBV6-4; j_call: TRBJ2-3; cdr3_aa: CASSNTGVSTDTQYF
v_call: TRBV5-1; j_call: TRBJ2-7; cdr3_aa: CASSWTVYDEQYF
v_call: TRBV28; j_call: TRBJ1-3; cdr3_aa: CASSLGSGPGNTIYF
v_call: TRBV10-3; j_call: TRBJ1-2; cdr3_aa: CAIRDTGYGYTF
v_call: TRBV18; j_call: TRBJ2-5; cdr3_aa: CASSPSQETQYF
v_call: TRBV12-3/TRBV12-4; j_call: TRBJ2-7; cdr3_aa: CASSLRVSRKEQYF
v_call: TRBV28; j_call: TRBJ1-1; cdr3_aa: CASSLGIEAFF
v_call: TRBV3-1; j_call: TRBJ2-7; cdr3_aa: CASSPPGLARYEQYF
v_call: TRBV6-1; j_call: TRBJ1-2; cdr3_aa: CASSEQGGGYGYTF
v_call: TRBV29-1; j_call: TRBJ2-4; cdr3_aa: CSGEWGQDIKYF
v_call: TRBV5-1; j_call: TRBJ1-5; cdr3_aa: CASSLEAGAQPQHF
v_call: TRBV29-1; j_call: TRBJ2-7; cdr3_aa: CSVTASYEQYF
v_call: TRBV30; j_call: TRBJ1-3; cdr3_aa: CAWSLGAGNTIYF
v_call: TRBV6-2/TRBV6-3; j_call: TRBJ2-2; cdr3_aa: CASSYLSSVNTGELFF
v_call: TRBV6-5; j_call: TRBJ1-2; cdr3_aa: CASSYSYRENYGYTF
v_call: TRBV9; j_call: TRBJ2-5; cdr3_aa: CASSVGNRHQETQYF
v_call: TRBV12-3/TRBV12-4; j_call: TRBJ2-7; cdr3_aa: CASSQQGSLYEQYF
v_call: TRBV6-1; j_call: TRBJ1-1; cdr3_aa: CASSETLQSGGTEALF
v_call: TRBV20-1; j_call: TRBJ2-5; cdr3_aa: CSASLGARETQYF
v_call: TRBV6-1; j_call: TRBJ1-5; cdr3_aa: CASSETWTGGSNQPQHF
v_call: TRBV6-4; j_call: TRBJ1-1; cdr3_aa: CASSYKQSHTEAFF
v_call: TRBV6-2/TRBV6-3; j_call: TRBJ2-6; cdr3_aa: CASSLKRTAGANVLTF
v_call: TRBV5-1; j_call: TRBJ2-2; cdr3_aa: CASSYWDTNTGELFF
v_call: TRBV6-1; j_call: TRBJ1-5; cdr3_aa: CASSHQGQVGNQPQHF
v_call: TRBV6-1; j_call: TRBJ1-1; cdr3_aa: CASSDSTGGYEAFF
v_call: TRBV6-5; j_call: TRBJ2-2; cdr3_aa: CASSYSKNTGELFF
v_call: TRBV12-3/TRBV12-4; j_call: TRBJ1-5; cdr3_aa: CASSASNQPQHF
v_call: TRBV6-1; j_call: TRBJ2-7; cdr3_aa: CASTERGGALYEQYF
v_call: TRBV6-5; j_call: TRBJ2-5; cdr3_aa: CASSYTGLAGGETQYF
v_call: TRBV20-1; j_call: TRBJ1-2; cdr3_aa: CSANYGYTF
v_call: TRBV14; j_call: TRBJ1-2; cdr3_aa: CASSLPDRGGYTF
v_call: TRBV19; j_call: TRBJ2-2; cdr3_aa: CASRRGQNTGELFF